The 29 T cell receptor beta chains reported below all come from one sample, sequenced in a study of blood T cell repertoires in COVID-19. The table came from immunoSEQ multiplex PCR; TCRdb's copy has only in-frame clones and leaves some out. The sample has 120,000 or so clones, over 75% seen once. What was sequenced was peripheral blood. Every receptor here comes from a man aged 45 to 65 with acute or convalescent COVID-19.

The V and J genes are TRBV5-1 and TRBJ2-4, with TRBD1 as a possible D gene (6 bases). V shed 0 bases and J shed 4 bases, with 11 bases lying between them. Germline V lookup: CDR1 SGHRS, CDR2 YFSETQ. This CDR3 is 15 amino acids long. CDR3 region: CASSLAVGQKNIQYF. The CDR3 region has the DNA TGCGCCAGCAGCTTGGCCGTTGGACAGAAAAACATTCAGTACTTC.

V usage is TRBV11-3 and J usage is TRBJ2-7, with TRBD2 identical over 15 bases. Per germline, CDR1 SGHNT and CDR2 YENEEA. Losses at the gene ends were 3 bases for V and 1 base for J; bases not matched to a gene: 13. This CDR3 spans 20 amino acids. CDR3 amino acids: CASSFPTGLAGGPQSYEQYF. The DNA of the CDR3 is TGTGCCAGCAGCTTCCCCACGGGACTAGCGGGAGGACCTCAGTCCTACGAGCAGTACTTC.

The V and J genes are TRBV9 and TRBJ2-7; 8 nucleotides agree with TRBD2. V was clipped by 2 bases and J by 3 bases; unmatched bases: 4. The length of the CDR3 is 14 residues. Germline lookup yields CDR1 SGDLS and CDR2 YYNGEE. The chain's CDR3 is CASSVTGGYYEQYF. Written as DNA, the CDR3 is TGTGCCAGCAGCGTGACGGGAGGGTACTACGAGCAGTACTTC.

This chain joins TRBV5-6 and TRBJ1-3; 11 bases match TRBD1. The J segment lost 2 bases and the V segment lost 4 bases, leaving 5 bases of the junction unmatched. Germline lookup yields CDR1 SGHDT and CDR2 YYEEEE. There are 16 residues in the CDR3. In DNA form, the CDR3 reads TGTGCCAGCAGCCCGGGACAGGGGGTCGCTGGAAACACCATATATTTT. Protein sequence: CASSPGQGVAGNTIYF.

The chain joins TRBV5-4 to TRBJ1-2; the match to TRBD1 covers 8 bases. Per the germline V gene, CDR1 is SGHNT and CDR2 is YYREEE (reference sequence). There are 15 residues in the CDR3. V gave up 2 bases and J gave up 2 bases; unmatched junction bases: 5. The CDR3 DNA is TGTGCCAGCAGCTTCGGGACAGGAGCCAACTATGGCTACACCTTC. This codes for CASSFGTGANYGYTF.

The rearrangement uses TRBV5-6 and TRBJ1-1, with D possibly matching TRBD1 (6 bases). CDR1 and CDR2 from the germline V gene are SGHDT and YYEEEE. This CDR3 is built from 13 residues. V lost 4 bases to trimming and J lost 6 bases, with 13 bases between them. The CDR3 nucleotides are TGTGCCAGCAGCGTTACCGGGACACCTGAAGCTTTCTTT. The encoded protein is CASSVTGTPEAFF.

This sequence joins TRBV5-6 and TRBJ2-5; D gene unclear. The V end was cut by 2 bases, the J end by 2 bases, with 7 bases between. The CDR3 consists of 13 residues. The germline V gene encodes CDR1 SGHDT and CDR2 YYEEEE. CDR3 sequence (DNA): TGTGCCAGCAGCTTAGCGATACAAGAGACCCAGTACTTC. This encodes CASSLAIQETQYF. Full variable domain (missing parts from reference TRBV5-6 and TRBJ2-5): DAGVTQSPTHLIKTRGQQVTLRCSPKSGHDTVSWYQQALGQGPQFIFQYYEEEERQRGNFPDRFSGHQFPNYSSELNVNALLLGDSALYLCASSLAIQETQYFGPGTRLLVL.

The chain recombines TRBV5-6 with TRBJ2-5; 9 bases line up with TRBD2. Losses at the gene ends were 2 bases for V and 4 bases for J; bases not matched to a gene: 15. This CDR3 comprises 18 residues. Germline V gene data show CDR1 as SGHDT and CDR2 as YYEEEE. DNA for the CDR3: TGTGCCAGCAGCTTCTTAGCGGGAGAGAGTTATGGTTCAGAGACCCAGTACTTC. Translated: CASSFLAGESYGSETQYF.

The gene calls are TRBV7-2 and TRBJ2-2; weak D call: TRBD1 (6 bases). In germline, CDR1 is SGHTA, CDR2 FQGNSA. V was shortened by 5 bases and J by 9 bases, with 19 bases between the two germline ends. CDR3 length equals 15 residues. CDR3 protein: CASSPHRAPGRELFF. The CDR3 DNA follows: TGTGCCAGCAGCCCCCACAGGGCTCCAGGCCGGGAGCTGTTTTTT.

Turning to this clone: The junction does not match germline at one end; this may be a read error. The V and J genes are TRBV27 and TRBJ2-3; tentatively, D is TRBD1 (6 bases). Germline values: CDR1 MNHEY, CDR2 SMNVEV (reference sequence). The CDR3 contains 15 residues. Written as DNA, the CDR3 is TGTGCCAGCAGTTTAACAGGGACGTCGACAGATCCGCAGTATTTT. It specifies CASSLTGTSTDPQYF.

The V call is TRBV9, the J call TRBJ2-7; 10 bases are a match to TRBD2. Germline lookup yields CDR1 SGDLS and CDR2 YYNGEE. The CDR3 loop spans 17 amino acids. Trimming at V came to 0 bases and at J to 7 bases, leaving 13 bases not matched to a gene. The CDR3 region is CASSVGLAGERGGEQYF. Here the CDR3 DNA reads TGTGCCAGCAGCGTAGGTCTAGCGGGAGAGAGGGGTGGGGAGCAGTACTTC.

CDR3 nucleotide sequence: TGTGCCAGCAGGGGAGGGAACACTGAAGCTTTCTTT. It is translated as CASRGGNTEAFF. The rearrangement links TRBV12-3 or TRBV12-4 to TRBJ1-1; D unclear. Trimming stripped 6 bases from V and 1 base from J, with 6 bases between. The CDR3 is 12 residues long.

The rearrangement joins TRBV4-1 to TRBJ1-4, with 7 bases identical to TRBD1. Germline CDR1 is MGHRA and CDR2 is YSYEKL. The CDR3 has 16 residues. J was trimmed by 6 bases and V by 0 bases; bases with no gene match: 7. The CDR3: CASSQDLGGVDEKLFF. CDR3 DNA sequence: TGCGCCAGCAGCCAAGATCTAGGGGGCGTAGATGAAAAACTGTTTTTT.

The chain recombines TRBV29-1 with TRBJ1-4; tentative D call: TRBD1 (6 bases). Germline lookup yields CDR1 SQVTM and CDR2 ANQGSEA. The CDR3 is made up of 12 amino acids. Between the trimmed V and J ends, which lost 4 bases and 6 bases, there was a span of 9 bases. The CDR3 nucleotides are TGCAGCGTTGGTCGGACAGATGAAAAACTGTTTTTT. Encoded protein: CSVGRTDEKLFF.

This chain links TRBV21-1 with TRBJ2-4; the table's D call, TRBD2, was not checked against the DNA. TRBV21-1 is an annotated pseudogene. There are 14 residues in the CDR3. CDR3 protein: CASSAGRAKNIQYF. The DNA for the CDR3 is TGTGCCAGCAGTGCGGGAAGGGCCAAAAACATTCAGTACTTC.

The chain uses TRBV6-5 and TRBJ1-2; 7 positions agree with TRBD1. Germline V gives CDR1 MNHEY, CDR2 SVGAGI. With V trimmed by 2 bases and J by 4 bases, 4 bases remained unmatched. The CDR3 has 14 amino acids. The CDR3 DNA sequence: TGTGCCAGCAGTTACGGGGACAGAACCTATGGCTACACCTTC. Translated, it gives CASSYGDRTYGYTF.

The chain recombines TRBV19 with TRBJ1-6; D remains unclear. Trimming took 8 bases from V and 9 from J, leaving 17 bases between them. Germline loops: CDR1 LNHDA, CDR2 SQIVND (reference sequence). The CDR3 is made up of 14 amino acids. The CDR3 region has the DNA TGTGCCAGTGGCCGCGGGGAGTTTGGTTCACCCCTCCACTTT. Translated: CASGRGEFGSPLHF.

The CDR3 bases are TGTGCCAGCAGTGAAGGTTGGCAGGGGGCTATCAATGAGCAGTTCTTC. It codes for CASSEGWQGAINEQFF. J is TRBJ2-1 and V is TRBV6-1; 8 nucleotides match TRBD1. The CDR3 has 16 amino acids. In germline, CDR1 is MNHNS, CDR2 SASEGT. V lost 1 base to trimming and J lost 6 bases; unmatched junction nucleotides: 8.

This chain connects TRBV12-3 or TRBV12-4 to TRBJ1-1; D gene uncertain. This CDR3 has 13 residues. Deletions cut 3 bases from V and 7 bases from J, with 12 bases between. CDR3 DNA sequence: TGTGCCAGCAGTTTTGTCGTGGAGGGTGAAGCTTTCTTT. Translating it yields CASSFVVEGEAFF.

The chain combines TRBV7-9 with TRBJ1-4; tentatively, D is TRBD1 (5 bases). CDR1 is SEHNR and CDR2 is FQNEAQ in the germline V gene (reference sequence). V lost 3 bases and J 4 bases, leaving 15 bases between the germline ends. The CDR3 spans 16 residues. The CDR3 loop is CASSFGRSQGNEKLFF. CDR3 DNA sequence: TGTGCCAGCAGCTTTGGTCGGAGCCAGGGTAATGAAAAACTGTTTTTT.

The chain couples TRBV19 to TRBJ1-5; no definite D call. Trimming stripped 8 bases from V and 5 bases from J, with 13 bases between. This CDR3 has 13 residues. CDR1 and CDR2 (germline): LNHDA, SQIVND (reference sequence). DNA of the CDR3: TGTGCCAGTGCCCCTAATAAAGATCAGCCCCAGCATTTT. It encodes CASAPNKDQPQHF.

The chain links TRBV2 to TRBJ2-1, with TRBD1 matching over 9 bases. This CDR3 contains 13 residues. CDR1 and CDR2 from the germline V gene are SNHLY and FYNNEI. V trimming: 6 bases; J trimming: 6 bases; junction bases outside the gene matches: 3. The CDR3 nucleotides are TGTGCCAGCAGGGCGGGACAGGGCAATGAGCAGTTCTTC. Residues: CASRAGQGNEQFF.

J is TRBJ1-5 and V is TRBV7-8, with 7 positions matching TRBD1. V was clipped by 5 bases and J by 5 bases; unmatched bases: 6. The CDR3 sequence is 14 residues long. Germline CDR1 reads SGHVS; CDR2 reads FQNEAQ. The CDR3 loop reads CASSRDSEYQPQHF. DNA for the CDR3: TGTGCCAGCAGCCGGGACAGCGAATATCAGCCCCAGCATTTT.

This clone has only a few counts. This chain uses TRBV30 with TRBJ1-4; D unresolved. The V end was cut by 2 bases, the J end by 7 bases, with 14 bases between. CDR1 GTSNPN and CDR2 SVGIG come from the germline V gene (reference sequence). The CDR3 length is 14 residues. CDR3 region: CAWSFGQRTEKLFF. The CDR3 DNA reads TGTGCCTGGAGTTTCGGCCAGCGTACTGAAAAACTGTTTTTT.

In the case of this clone: At one end the junction does not follow the germline gene, possibly because of a read error. This chain links TRBV5-1 with TRBJ2-7, with D maybe TRBD2 (6 bases). The CDR3 consists of 14 residues. In germline, CDR1 is SGHRS, CDR2 YFSETQ. In DNA, the CDR3 is TGCGCCAGCAGTTTGGCGGGAATCTCCTACGAGCAGTACTTC. The encoded protein is CASSLAGISYEQYF.

The chain carries TRBV12-3 or TRBV12-4 and TRBJ2-7, with TRBD1 matching over 7 bases. The CDR3 loop spans 13 amino acids. J lost 5 bases, V lost 7 bases, and 8 bases had no gene match. DNA of the CDR3: TGTGCCAGCACCCTGACAGGGCGCAACGAGCAGTACTTC. Its translation: CASTLTGRNEQYF.

The V and J genes are TRBV7-9 and TRBJ2-3; TRBD2 aligns across 9 bases. Germline V lookup: CDR1 SEHNR, CDR2 FQNEAQ (reference sequence). CDR3 length: 14 residues. The ends lost 5 bases at V and 6 bases at J; junction bases unmatched: 6. This CDR3 is CASSPQREEDTQYF. CDR3 sequence (DNA): TGTGCCAGCAGCCCTCAGCGGGAGGAGGATACGCAGTATTTT.

The rearrangement links TRBV2 to TRBJ1-3; D is uncertain. From germline, CDR1 is SNHLY and CDR2 FYNNEI. Trimming pared 1 base from V and 4 bases from J, leaving 5 bases between. The CDR3 loop spans 13 amino acids. This CDR3 reads CASSEERGNTIYF. The CDR3 nucleotides read TGTGCCAGCAGTGAAGAGAGAGGAAACACCATATATTTT. The full variable domain, its missing parts supplied by reference TRBV2 and TRBJ1-3, is EPEVTQTPSHQVTQMGQEVILRCVPISNHLYFYWYRQILGQKVEFLVSFYNNEISEKSEIFDDQFSVERPDGSNFTLKIRSTKLEDSAMYFCASSEERGNTIYFGEGSWLTVV.

In this sample, this clone turned up many times. The chain carries TRBV7-9 and TRBJ1-2, with a tentative D call TRBD1 (5 bases). Germline CDR1 is SEHNR and CDR2 is FQNEAQ (reference sequence). Trimming took off 5 bases at V and 4 bases at J, with 14 bases between the two ends. This CDR3 is built from 14 residues. CDR3 protein: CASSLLQGSYGYTF. The CDR3 nucleotides read TGTGCCAGCAGCCTTCTCCAGGGATCCTATGGCTACACCTTC.